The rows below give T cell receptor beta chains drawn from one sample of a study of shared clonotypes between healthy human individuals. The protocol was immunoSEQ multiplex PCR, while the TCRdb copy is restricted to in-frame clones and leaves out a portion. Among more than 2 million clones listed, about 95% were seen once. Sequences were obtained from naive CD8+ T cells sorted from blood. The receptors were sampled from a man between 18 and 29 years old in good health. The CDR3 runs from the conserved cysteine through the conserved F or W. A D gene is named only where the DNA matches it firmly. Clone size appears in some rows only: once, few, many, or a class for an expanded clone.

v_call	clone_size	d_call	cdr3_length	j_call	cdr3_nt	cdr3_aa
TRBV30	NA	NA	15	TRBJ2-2	TGTGCCTGGAGTGTAGTGGACAAGAGGACCGGGGAGCTGTTTTTT	CAWSVVDKRTGELFF
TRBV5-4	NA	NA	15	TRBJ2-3	TGTGCCAGCAGCTTCCTGGCGGGTAGCGCAGATACGCAGTATTTT	CASSFLAGSADTQYF
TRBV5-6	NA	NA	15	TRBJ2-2	TGTGCCAGCAGCTTGGCCGAGGCTGCCACCGGGGAGCTGTTTTTT	CASSLAEAATGELFF
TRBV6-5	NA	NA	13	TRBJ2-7	TGTGCCAGCAGTCCAGCCTACTCCTACGAGCAGTACTTC	CASSPAYSYEQYF
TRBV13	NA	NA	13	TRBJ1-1	TGTGCCAGCAGCTTAGGCAGTCGGTCTGAAGCTTTCTTT	CASSLGSRSEAFF
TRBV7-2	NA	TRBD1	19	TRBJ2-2	TGTGCCAGCAGCTTAGCGTTGACAGGGCACCTAGGAATACCCGGGGAGCTGTTTTTT	CASSLALTGHLGIPGELFF
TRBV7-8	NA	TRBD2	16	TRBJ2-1	TGTGCCAGCAGCCCCCGGGGGGTCGAACGTGACAATGAGCAGTTCTTC	CASSPRGVERDNEQFF
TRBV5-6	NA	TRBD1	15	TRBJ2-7	TGTGCCAGCAGCTTCACCGGGACAGAGTACTACGAGCAGTACTTC	CASSFTGTEYYEQYF
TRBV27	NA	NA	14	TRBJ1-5	TGTGCCAGCGGGTTGTGGCAGAACAATCAGCCCCAGCATTTT	CASGLWQNNQPQHF
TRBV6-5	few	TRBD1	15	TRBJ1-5	TGTGCCAGCATGGGCACAGGGGGAAGCAATCAGCCCCAGCATTTT	CASMGTGGSNQPQHF
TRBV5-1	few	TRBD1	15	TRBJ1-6	TGCGCCAGCAGCTTATGGACAGGGGATAATTCACCCCTCCACTTT	CASSLWTGDNSPLHF
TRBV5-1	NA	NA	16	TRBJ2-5	TGCGCCAGCAGCTCGGAGCCTGGGAACGAGGGAGAGACCCAGTACTTC	CASSSEPGNEGETQYF
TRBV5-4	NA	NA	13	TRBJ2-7	TGTGCCAGCAGCTTAAGCTTCTCCTACGAGCAGTACTTC	CASSLSFSYEQYF
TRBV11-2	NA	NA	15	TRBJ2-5	TGTGCCAGCAGCCGAGAGGCGGGACGCCAAGAGACCCAGTACTTC	CASSREAGRQETQYF
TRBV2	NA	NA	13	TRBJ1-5	TGTGCCAATCGACCCCCGGGCAATCAGCCCCAGCATTTT	CANRPPGNQPQHF
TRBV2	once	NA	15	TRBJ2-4	TGTGCCAGCAGTGAAGGGCGGCTAGCCAAAAACATTCAGTACTTC	CASSEGRLAKNIQYF
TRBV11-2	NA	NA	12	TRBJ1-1	TGTGCCAGCAGCTTAGCGGTAACTGAAGCTTTCTTT	CASSLAVTEAFF
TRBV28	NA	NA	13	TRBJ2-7	TGTGCCAGCAGTTTATTGGGGGTCTACGAGCAGTACTTC	CASSLLGVYEQYF
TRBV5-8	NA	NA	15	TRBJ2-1	TGTGCCAGCAGCTTGGCGGGGAGCTCCTACAATGAGCAGTTCTTC	CASSLAGSSYNEQFF
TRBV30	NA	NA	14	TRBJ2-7	TGTGCCTGGAGTGTACGCGCCGGCTCCTACGAGCAGTACTTC	CAWSVRAGSYEQYF
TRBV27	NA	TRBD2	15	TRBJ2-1	TGTGCCAGCAGTTTAAGCGGGGGGGCCTACAATGAGCAGTTCTTC	CASSLSGGAYNEQFF
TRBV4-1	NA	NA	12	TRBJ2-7	TGCGCCAGCAGCCAAGCCCGTGGGGAGCAGTACTTC	CASSQARGEQYF
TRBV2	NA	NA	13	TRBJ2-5	TGTGCCAGCAGGACGTCTTCGGTAGAGACCCAGTACTTC	CASRTSSVETQYF
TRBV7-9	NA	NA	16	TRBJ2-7	TGTGCCAGCAGCTCTACCTCCTCGGGGGAGTACTACGAGCAGTACTTC	CASSSTSSGEYYEQYF
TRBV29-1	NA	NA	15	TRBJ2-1	TGCAGCGCCGGGGGGCAGGGGTCAGGGTACAATGAGCAGTTCTTC	CSAGGQGSGYNEQFF